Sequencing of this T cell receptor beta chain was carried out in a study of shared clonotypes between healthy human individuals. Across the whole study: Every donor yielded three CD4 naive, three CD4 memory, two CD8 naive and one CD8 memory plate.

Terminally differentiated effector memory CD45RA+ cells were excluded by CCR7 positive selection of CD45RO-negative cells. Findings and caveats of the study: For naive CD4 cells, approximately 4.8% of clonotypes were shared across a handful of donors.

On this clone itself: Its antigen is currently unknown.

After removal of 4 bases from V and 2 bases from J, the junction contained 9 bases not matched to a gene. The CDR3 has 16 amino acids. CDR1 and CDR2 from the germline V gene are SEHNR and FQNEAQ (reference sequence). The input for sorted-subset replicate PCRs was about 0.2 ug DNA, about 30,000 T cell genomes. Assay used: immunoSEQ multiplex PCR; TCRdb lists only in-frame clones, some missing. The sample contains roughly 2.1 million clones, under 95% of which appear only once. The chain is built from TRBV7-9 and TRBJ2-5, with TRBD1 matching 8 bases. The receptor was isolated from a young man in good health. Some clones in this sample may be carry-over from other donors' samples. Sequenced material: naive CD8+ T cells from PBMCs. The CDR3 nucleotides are TGTGCCAGCAGCTCAAGCACAGGGGGATATCAAGAGACCCAGTACTTC. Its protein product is CASSSSTGGYQETQYF.